Below are 21 T cell receptor beta chains sequenced from a single sample in a study of blood T cell repertoires in COVID-19. Sequencing was performed with immunoSEQ multiplex PCR; in TCRdb, only in-frame clones are kept and a portion is missing. The top ten hold over 10% of the sample, which has approximately 150,000 clones, around 87% seen once. Sequenced input: peripheral blood. These receptors all come from a man younger than 30 with COVID-19, enrolled during active disease.

This sequence joins TRBV4-2 and TRBJ1-4, with D uncertain. This CDR3 region has 15 residues. V lost 1 base and J lost 5, with 11 bases in between. The germline V gene encodes CDR1 LGHNA and CDR2 YNFKEQ. The CDR3 region has the DNA TGTGCCAGCAGCCAAGGGGCGCGAACGAATGAAAAACTGTTTTTT. The encoded protein is CASSQGARTNEKLFF.

The chain combines TRBV3-1 (or the pseudogene TRBV3-2) with TRBJ2-2; no clear D. This CDR3 comprises 14 residues. Trimming left V 1 base short and J 2 bases short, with 5 bases between. Per germline, CDR1 LGHDT and CDR2 YNNKEL (reference sequence). DNA of the CDR3: TGTGCCAGCAGCCAAGGACTTAACACCGGGGAGCTGTTTTTT. Encoded protein: CASSQGLNTGELFF.

The J gene is TRBJ2-1, the V gene TRBV4-3, with 8 bases aligning to TRBD2. J lost 9 bases, V lost 1 base, and 8 bases had no gene match. The CDR3 extends over 15 amino acids. CDR1 and CDR2 from the germline V gene are LGHNA and YSLEER. CDR3 sequence reads: CASSQALAGRGEQFF. CDR3 coding DNA: TGCGCCAGCAGCCAAGCTTTAGCGGGGCGTGGTGAGCAGTTCTTC.

This clone was counted a few times. The CDR3 region is CASSSRVSSGNTIYF. The CDR3 DNA is TGTGCCAGCAGTTCGAGGGTGAGCTCTGGAAACACCATATATTTT. The chain couples TRBV6-2 or TRBV6-3 to TRBJ1-3; D uncertain. Germline V gene data show CDR1 as MNHEY and CDR2 as SVGEGT. V lost 4 bases and J 0 bases, leaving 10 bases between the germline ends. The CDR3 has 15 residues.

The chain recombines TRBV4-3 with TRBJ1-5; no clear D. This CDR3 has 15 residues. CDR1 is LGHNA and CDR2 is YSLEER in the germline V gene. V was trimmed by 0 bases and J by 3 bases, leaving 9 bases between them. The CDR3 sequence is CASSQDRGPNQPQHF. DNA for the CDR3: TGCGCCAGCAGCCAAGACCGTGGGCCCAATCAGCCCCAGCATTTT.

This sequence joins TRBV3-1 (or the pseudogene TRBV3-2) and TRBJ2-1, with a possible D match to TRBD2 (6 bases). The V end was cut by 8 bases, the J end by 3 bases, with 14 bases between. Germline CDR1 is LGHDT and CDR2 is YNNKEL (reference sequence). The CDR3 sequence is 14 residues long. This CDR3 is CASGDSGDYNEQFF. The CDR3 nucleotides read TGTGCCAGCGGTGATAGCGGAGACTACAATGAGCAGTTCTTC.

The chain couples TRBV5-6 to TRBJ2-2; 7 positions match TRBD2. The CDR3 is 14 amino acids. V lost 4 bases and J lost 6; bases outside the gene matches: 6. Germline V CDR1 and CDR2: SGHDT, YYEEEE. CDR3 protein: CASSTGLGAGELFF. The CDR3 bases are TGTGCCAGCAGCACCGGACTAGGGGCCGGGGAGCTGTTTTTT.

The chain uses TRBV19 and TRBJ1-6; D gene ambiguous. The length of the CDR3 is 13 residues. V shed 7 bases and J shed 8 bases, with 12 bases lying between them. Germline assignment: CDR1 LNHDA and CDR2 SQIVND (reference sequence). CDR3 DNA: TGTGCCAGTAATGGCAGGAGGGATTCACCCCTCCACTTT. It translates to CASNGRRDSPLHF.

The genes are TRBV6-5 and TRBJ2-5; TRBD1 is a possible D gene (5 bases). The V and J ends lost 5 bases and 0 bases respectively, with 10 bases between them. The germline V gene has CDR1 MNHEY and CDR2 SVGAGI. The CDR3 covers 14 residues. In DNA form, the CDR3 reads TGTGCCAGCAGTCTGACAGCGTACCAAGAGACCCAGTACTTC. As protein: CASSLTAYQETQYF.

The chain is built from TRBV11-2 and TRBJ2-1; 10 bases map to TRBD2. Germline V gene lookup returns CDR1 SGHAT and CDR2 FQNNGV. This CDR3 has 13 residues. Trimming removed 5 bases from V and 7 bases from J; junction bases left unmatched: 2. Written as DNA, the CDR3 is TGTGCCAGCAGCCAGGGACTAGCGAATGAGCAGTTCTTC. Its protein is CASSQGLANEQFF.

CDR3: CASSVTTRDRQETQYF. The DNA for the CDR3 is TGTGCCAGCAGTGTGACAACCCGGGACAGACAAGAGACCCAGTACTTC. The chain recombines TRBV2 with TRBJ2-5, with 7 bases identical to TRBD1. V trimming: 4 bases; J trimming: 2 bases; junction bases outside the gene matches: 10. The germline V gene encodes CDR1 SNHLY and CDR2 FYNNEI. The CDR3 is made up of 16 amino acids.

This clone was seen only once. The V gene is TRBV24-1, the J gene TRBJ2-4; 12 bases fit TRBD2. The trim removed 4 bases at V and 7 bases at J, leaving 4 bases unmatched. This CDR3 has 15 residues. Germline CDR1 and CDR2: KGHDR and SFDVKD. CDR3 protein: CATSDPGTSGNIQYF. DNA of the CDR3: TGTGCCACCAGTGACCCTGGGACTAGCGGGAACATTCAGTACTTC.

This clone was seen a few times. The chain has TRBV28 and TRBJ1-1; D may be TRBD1 (5 bases). Trimming pared 10 bases from V and 6 bases from J, leaving 18 bases between. The CDR3 sequence is 13 residues long. The germline gives CDR1 MDHEN, CDR2 SYDVKM. The CDR3 protein is CAIPTHSGPEAFF. The CDR3 coding sequence is TGTGCCATCCCGACGCACTCAGGGCCTGAAGCTTTCTTT.

The V and J genes are TRBV7-9 and TRBJ2-3, with 10 bases that match TRBD2. The junction had 12 bases not matched to a gene; V was cut back by 3 bases and J by 3 bases. CDR3 length: 18 residues. Germline V CDR1 and CDR2: SEHNR, FQNEAQ (reference sequence). The chain's CDR3 is CASSFASGSLRKTDTQYF. DNA for the CDR3: TGTGCCAGCAGCTTTGCTAGCGGGAGTCTTCGAAAGACAGATACGCAGTATTTT.

This chain links TRBV27 with TRBJ1-1; maybe TRBD1 (6 bases). The CDR3 length is 16 residues. Germline CDR1 and CDR2: MNHEY and SMNVEV (reference sequence). V was pared by 6 bases and J by 0 bases, with 17 bases between. The DNA of the CDR3 is TGTGCCAGCAGCTGGAGGACAGTAGGGATGAACACTGAAGCTTTCTTT. Protein sequence: CASSWRTVGMNTEAFF.

V and J are TRBV11-3 and TRBJ2-2, with TRBD2 identical over 7 bases. The trim removed 5 bases at V and 4 bases at J, leaving 10 bases unmatched. Germline CDR1 SGHNT, CDR2 YENEEA. This CDR3 comprises 16 residues. In DNA, the CDR3 is TGTGCCAGCAGCCTGGGACTATCCCTGGGCACCGGGGAGCTGTTTTTT. It codes for CASSLGLSLGTGELFF.

The chain carries TRBV13 and TRBJ2-3; 8 bases are shared with TRBD2. CDR1 PRHDT and CDR2 FYEKMQ come from the germline V gene (reference sequence). The V and J ends lost 1 base and 0 bases, in that order; junction bases with no gene match: 9. The CDR3 totals 18 residues. The CDR3 DNA sequence: TGTGCCAGCAGCTTAGAGGGCGGTTCGGGAGGGAGCACAGATACGCAGTATTTT. Protein product: CASSLEGGSGGSTDTQYF.

The J gene is TRBJ2-5, the V gene TRBV3-1 (or the pseudogene TRBV3-2), with 11 bases matching TRBD1. This CDR3 has 15 amino acids. CDR1 is LGHDT and CDR2 is YNNKEL in the germline V gene (reference sequence). V lost 1 base, J lost 5 bases, and 3 bases stayed unmatched. CDR3 DNA sequence: TGTGCCAGCAGCCAAGGGACAGGGGGCCGGGAGACCCAGTACTTC. Translation: CASSQGTGGRETQYF.

The CDR3 spells CASSPGTGKGNGNQPQHF. The DNA of the CDR3 is TGTGCCAGCAGCCCGGGGACAGGGAAGGGGAACGGCAATCAGCCCCAGCATTTT. J is TRBJ1-5 and V is TRBV11-2; 9 bases are shared with TRBD1. Germline V CDR1 and CDR2: SGHAT, FQNNGV. The CDR3 extends over 18 amino acids. Germline trimming cut 5 bases from V and 2 bases from J; bases unmatched to any gene: 13.

The rearrangement uses TRBV6-5 and TRBJ2-5, with TRBD1 as a possible D gene (6 bases). V lost 8 bases and J 3 bases, leaving 10 bases between the germline ends. This CDR3 has 12 residues. In germline, CDR1 is MNHEY, CDR2 SVGAGI. In nucleotides, the CDR3 is TGTGCCAGCGGCCACAGGGAAGAGACCCAGTACTTC. Translation: CASGHREETQYF.

The chain joins TRBV3-1 (or the pseudogene TRBV3-2) to TRBJ1-5; a weak D match, TRBD1 (5 bases). Germline assignment: CDR1 LGHDT and CDR2 YNNKEL (reference sequence). V was shortened by 4 bases and J by 2 bases, with 9 bases between the two germline ends. This CDR3 comprises 14 residues. The DNA for the CDR3 is TGTGCCAGCAGCCCGGACATTGGCAATCAGCCCCAGCATTTT. Protein: CASSPDIGNQPQHF.